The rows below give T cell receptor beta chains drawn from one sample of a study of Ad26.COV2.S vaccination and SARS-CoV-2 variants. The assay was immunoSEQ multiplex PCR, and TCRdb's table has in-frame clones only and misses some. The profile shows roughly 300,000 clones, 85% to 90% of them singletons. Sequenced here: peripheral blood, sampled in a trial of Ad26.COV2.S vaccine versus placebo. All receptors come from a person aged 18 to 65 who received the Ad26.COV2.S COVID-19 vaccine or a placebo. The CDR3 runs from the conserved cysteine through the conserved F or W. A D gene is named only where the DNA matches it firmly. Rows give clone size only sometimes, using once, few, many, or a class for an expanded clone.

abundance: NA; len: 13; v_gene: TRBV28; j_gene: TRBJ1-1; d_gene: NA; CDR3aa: CASRIQGFPEAFF; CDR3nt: TGTGCCAGCAGAATCCAAGGTTTCCCCGAAGCTTTCTTT
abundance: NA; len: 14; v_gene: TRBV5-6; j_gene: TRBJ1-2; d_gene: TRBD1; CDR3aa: CASSETGGDNGYTF; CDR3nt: TGTGCCAGCAGCGAAACAGGGGGAGACAATGGCTACACCTTC
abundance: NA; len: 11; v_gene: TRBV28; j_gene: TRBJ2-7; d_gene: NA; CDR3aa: CASRLNYEQYF; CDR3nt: TGTGCCAGCAGGCTCAACTACGAGCAGTACTTC
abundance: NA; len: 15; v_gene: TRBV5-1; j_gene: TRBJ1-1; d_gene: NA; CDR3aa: CASSSADRRNTEAFF; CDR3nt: TGCGCCAGCAGTTCCGCTGACAGGCGGAACACTGAAGCTTTCTTT
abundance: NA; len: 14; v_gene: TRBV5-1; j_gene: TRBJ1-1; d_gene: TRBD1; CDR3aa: CASSPRTGRTEAFF; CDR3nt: TGCGCCAGCAGCCCTAGGACAGGGAGGACTGAAGCTTTCTTT
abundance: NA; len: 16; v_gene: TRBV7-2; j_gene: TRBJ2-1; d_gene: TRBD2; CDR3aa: CASSFPRTRENNEQFF; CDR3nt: TGTGCCAGCAGCTTCCCTCGGACTAGGGAAAACAATGAGCAGTTCTTC
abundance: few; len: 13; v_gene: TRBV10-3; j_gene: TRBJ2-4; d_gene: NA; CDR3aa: CAISELNGPIQYF; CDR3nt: TGTGCCATCAGTGAGTTGAATGGTCCGATTCAGTACTTC
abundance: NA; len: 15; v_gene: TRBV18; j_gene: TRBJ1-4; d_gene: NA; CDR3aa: CASSPSGATNEKLFF; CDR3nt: TGTGCCAGCTCACCATCCGGAGCAACTAATGAAAAACTGTTTTTT
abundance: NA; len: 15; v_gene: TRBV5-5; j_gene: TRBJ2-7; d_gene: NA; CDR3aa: CASSLVGSLSYEQYF; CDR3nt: TGTGCCAGCAGCTTGGTGGGGTCTCTATCCTACGAGCAGTACTTC
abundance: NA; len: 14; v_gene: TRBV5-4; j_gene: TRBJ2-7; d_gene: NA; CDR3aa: CASSPGLGSYEQYF; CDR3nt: TGTGCCAGCAGCCCCGGACTGGGCTCCTACGAGCAGTACTTC
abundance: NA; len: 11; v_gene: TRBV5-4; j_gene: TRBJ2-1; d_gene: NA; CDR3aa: CASSLGGEQFF; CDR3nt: TGTGCCAGCAGCTTGGGGGGTGAGCAGTTCTTC